This record covers a single T cell receptor (beta chain). Its antigen remains unknown. Only in-frame clones appear in the TCRdb table, and some are missing; sequencing was by immunoSEQ multiplex PCR. The sample lists roughly 110,000 clones, about 90% occurring once. This entry is derived from a study of T cell responses to AZD1222 COVID-19 vaccine. The CDR3 sequence is 14 residues long. Germline V gene sequence: CDR1 MDHEN, CDR2 SYDVKM. With 5 bases clipped from V and 6 bases from J, the junction kept 7 bases outside the gene matches. General study findings and limits: Spike-specific TCR breadth rose after two AZD1222 doses, and depth rose as well. Females made up more of the donors, who were largely white British, and clonal diversity may have come out too low.

The sequencing here drew on peripheral blood, taken 28 days after the second AZD1222 dose. The clonotype was recovered from an adult who received the AZD1222 COVID-19 vaccine. The gene calls are TRBV28 and TRBJ1-5; 7 nucleotides align to TRBD1. CDR3 in DNA: TGTGCCAGCAGTCCCCAGGGGGGTGGTCAGCCCCAGCATTTT. It codes for CASSPQGGGQPQHF.